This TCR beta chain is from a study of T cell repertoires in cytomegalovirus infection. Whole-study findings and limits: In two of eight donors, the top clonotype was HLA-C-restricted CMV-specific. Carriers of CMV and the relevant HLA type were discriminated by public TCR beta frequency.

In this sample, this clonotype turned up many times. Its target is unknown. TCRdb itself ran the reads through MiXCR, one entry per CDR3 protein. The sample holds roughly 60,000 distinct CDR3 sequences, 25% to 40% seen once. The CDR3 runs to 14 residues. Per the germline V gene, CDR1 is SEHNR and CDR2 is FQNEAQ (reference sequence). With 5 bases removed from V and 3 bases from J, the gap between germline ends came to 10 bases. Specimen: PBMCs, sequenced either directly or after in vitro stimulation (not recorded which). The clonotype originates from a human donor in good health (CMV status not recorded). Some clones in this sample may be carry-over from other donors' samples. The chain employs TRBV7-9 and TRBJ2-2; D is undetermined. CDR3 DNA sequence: TGTGCCAGCAGCCCTCCTCGAGACACCGGGGAGCTGTTTTTT. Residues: CASSPPRDTGELFF. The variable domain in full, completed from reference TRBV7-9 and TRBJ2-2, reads DTGVSQNPRHKITKRGQNVTFRCDPISEHNRLYWYRQTLGQGPEFLTYFQNEAQLEKSRLLSDRFSAERPKGSFSTLEIQRTEQGDSAMYLCASSPPRDTGELFFGEGSRLTVL.